This T cell receptor (beta chain) appears in the sequencing data of a study of cytomegalovirus exposure and HLA in healthy donors. The primer mix had 60 Vbeta and 13 Jbeta primers. Method: immunoSEQ multiplex PCR; TCRdb's copy keeps in-frame clones and lacks some. Of some 100,000 clones listed, approximately 84% were seen once; the top ten hold about 1.2%. General study findings and limits: Later work found most CMV-associated TCR beta chains apparently HLA-restricted. There were several of the most significant clusters that appeared linked to common viral pathogens in a later analysis.

V was cut by 2 bases and J by 5 bases, with 3 bases left in between. Germline V gives CDR1 SNHLY, CDR2 FYNNEI. This CDR3 is 12 amino acids long. Concerning this clone: Its antigen is undetermined.

This rearrangement joins TRBV2 to TRBJ1-4; D unclear. Sequenced material: PBMCs. The sequence was collected from a girl aged 2 to 9 in good health and CMV-seropositive. DNA for the CDR3: TGTGCCAGCAGTGAACAAAATGAAAAACTGTTTTTT. This gives the protein CASSEQNEKLFF.